The clone carrying this TCR beta chain was detected only once. As processed by the authors: Amplification of reference gene primers provided the estimated nucleated cell counts. Method: immunoSEQ multiplex PCR; TCRdb's copy keeps in-frame clones and lacks some. From that table come the V and J calls and clone size; the DNA was used to work out D and trimming. The sample lists around 160,000 clones, roughly 93% seen once, with roughly 2% in the top ten. These data originate in a study of blood T cell repertoires in COVID-19. The overall study: Acute and convalescent COVID-19 samples came from the United States, Italy and Spain. PBMCs, B-cell-depleted T cells, or T cells provided the cDNA or gDNA that made up the material.

The germline V gene encodes CDR1 SGHAT and CDR2 FQNNGV. The V end was cut by 7 bases, the J end by 0 bases, with 16 bases between. This CDR3 region has 16 residues. Seattle cases were enrolled at active infection and followed longitudinally. This chain links TRBV11-2 with TRBJ1-3; D possibly corresponds to TRBD1 (6 bases). The sequence was obtained from a woman aged 60-75 years with COVID-19, enrolled during active disease. Specimen: peripheral blood. CDR3 sequence (DNA): TGTGCCAGCAACCTCATACACAGGGTCTCTGGAAACACCATATATTTT. Residues: CASNLIHRVSGNTIYF.